The 20 T cell receptor beta chains listed next were all sequenced from one sample in a study of HIV-infected children after antiretroviral therapy interruption. Treatment meaning: PENTA 11 planned treatment interruption arm or continuous ART arm. The TCR library was built from RNA with a 3' RACE protocol and unique molecular identifiers. TCRdb fed the 3' RACE reads into MiXCR, producing one record per CDR3 protein. The repertoire holds around 47,000 distinct CDR3 sequences, with approximately 4.3% as singletons. Sequencing used CD45RA+ CD4+ T cells from PBMCs, pooled from several time points, obtained from a donor given antiretroviral therapy, either interrupted or continuous. As for subset: naive CD4+ CD45RA+ CD45RO- T cells. These receptors were obtained from a pool of human donors with HIV.

The chain couples TRBV12-5 to TRBJ1-4; D is ambiguous. Trimming pared 4 bases from V and 6 bases from J, leaving 6 bases between. Germline-derived CDR1 and CDR2 are LGHNT and FRNRAP. The CDR3 consists of 12 residues. The CDR3 loop is CASGSLDEKLFF. The CDR3 DNA is TGTGCTAGTGGTTCCCTAGATGAAAAACTGTTTTTT. The variable domain in full, completed from reference TRBV12-5 and TRBJ1-4, reads DARVTQTPRHKVTEMGQEVTMRCQPILGHNTVFWYRQTMMQGLELLAYFRNRAPLDDSGMPKDRFSAEMPDATLATLKIQPSEPRDSAVYFCASGSLDEKLFFGSGTQLSVL.

There are many counts of this clonotype. This chain links TRBV20-1 with TRBJ1-1, with 7 bases fitting TRBD1. CDR3 length equals 15 residues. Germline lookup yields CDR1 DFQATT and CDR2 SNEGSKA (reference sequence). The trim removed 3 bases at V and 1 base at J, leaving 8 bases unmatched. The CDR3 region is CSASSPGTANTEAFF. CDR3 nucleotides: TGCAGTGCTAGTTCGCCCGGGACAGCGAACACTGAAGCTTTCTTT.

This clonotype was observed many times. The CDR3 loop reads CSVLTGSEKLFF. Written as DNA, the CDR3 is TGCAGCGTTCTGACAGGATCTGAAAAACTGTTTTTT. This chain links TRBV29-1 with TRBJ1-4; D possibly corresponds to TRBD1 (6 bases). The germline V and J ends were trimmed by 5 bases and 7 bases, with 11 bases remaining between them. This CDR3 has 12 residues. Germline-derived CDR1 and CDR2 are SQVTM and ANQGSEA.

This clonotype was recorded many times. The chain recombines TRBV20-1 with TRBJ2-1; D unresolved. CDR3 length equals 13 residues. Germline-derived CDR1 and CDR2 are DFQATT and SNEGSKA (reference sequence). Between the trimmed V and J ends, which lost 2 bases and 3 bases, there was a span of 8 bases. CDR3 sequence reads: CSARINIYNEQFF. The CDR3 region has the DNA TGCAGTGCTAGAATAAACATCTACAATGAGCAGTTCTTC.

Many counts were recorded for this clonotype. Here the CDR3 reads CASSSTGTGADQPQHF. The CDR3 DNA reads as TGTGCCAGCAGTTCCACCGGGACAGGGGCGGATCAGCCCCAGCATTTT. The rearrangement joins TRBV28 to TRBJ1-5, with 10 nucleotides matching TRBD1. This CDR3 comprises 16 residues. Germline loops: CDR1 MDHEN, CDR2 SYDVKM. V was clipped by 4 bases and J by 5 bases; unmatched bases: 8.

Sample share makes this clonotype medium-sized. This chain connects TRBV20-1 to TRBJ2-6; no reliable D call. The CDR3 runs 14 residues. The V end lost 7 bases, the J end lost 0 bases, and 10 bases lay between the germline ends. Germline V CDR1 and CDR2: DFQATT, SNEGSKA (reference sequence). Written as DNA, the CDR3 is TGCAGTGTACATAGGGTCTCTGGGGCCAACGTCCTGACTTTC. Residues: CSVHRVSGANVLTF.

At least ten counts were recorded for this clonotype. The chain joins TRBV3-1 to TRBJ2-5; 11 nucleotides line up with TRBD1. This CDR3 region has 15 residues. Germline CDR1 is LGHDT and CDR2 is YNNKEL (reference sequence). After removal of 4 bases from V and 5 bases from J, the junction contained 6 bases not matched to a gene. Written as DNA, the CDR3 is TGTGCCAGCAGCCCTCCGGGACAGGGGGGCGAGACCCAGTACTTC. As protein: CASSPPGQGGETQYF.

Many counts were recorded for this clonotype. As DNA, the CDR3 is TGTGCCAGCAAGGATTTGTCGGAAGATACGCAGTATTTT. Translating it yields CASKDLSEDTQYF. This chain connects TRBV3-1 to TRBJ2-3; no firm D call. The V end lost 7 bases, the J end lost 5 bases, and 13 bases lay between the germline ends. The germline CDR1 and CDR2 sequences are LGHDT and YNNKEL (reference sequence). This CDR3 is 13 amino acids long.

This clonotype occurred many times. The chain combines TRBV5-4 with TRBJ2-5; 10 bases are a match to TRBD1. This CDR3 comprises 16 residues. V lost 2 bases to trimming and J lost 4 bases; unmatched junction nucleotides: 8. Germline CDR1 reads SGHNT; CDR2 reads YYREEE (reference sequence). CDR3 nucleotide sequence: TGTGCCAGCAGCTTAAGAAACCGACAGGGGGCAGAGACCCAGTACTTC. Translating gives CASSLRNRQGAETQYF.

Ten or more counts support this clonotype. This rearrangement joins TRBV5-1 to TRBJ1-4; D is uncertain. The CDR3 covers 14 residues. From germline, CDR1 is SGHRS and CDR2 YFSETQ. V was cut by 4 bases and J by 0 bases, with 7 bases left in between. For the CDR3, the DNA is TGCGCCAGCAGCCGTACAACAACTAATGAAAAACTGTTTTTT. It specifies CASSRTTTNEKLFF.

This clonotype was recorded at least ten times. V usage is TRBV12-3 or TRBV12-4 and J usage is TRBJ2-5; 10 bases fit TRBD2. The J segment lost 1 base and the V segment lost 3 bases, leaving 2 bases of the junction unmatched. This CDR3 contains 15 residues. CDR3 nucleotides: TGTGCCAGCAGTTTGAGCGGGGGGGTCCAAGAGACCCAGTACTTC. Protein: CASSLSGGVQETQYF.

This clonotype was detected only a few times. The chain employs TRBV4-1 and TRBJ2-4; D may be TRBD2 (5 bases). Trimming removed 1 base from V and 1 base from J, with 14 bases in between. The CDR3 runs to 17 residues. In germline, CDR1 is MGHRA, CDR2 YSYEKL. Written as DNA, the CDR3 is TGCGCCAGCAGCCAAGGTTGGACTTCCGGGGCCAAAAACATTCAGTACTTC. Translated, it gives CASSQGWTSGAKNIQYF.

This clonotype has ten or more counts. V and J are TRBV12-3 or TRBV12-4 and TRBJ1-5; TRBD1 matches at 8 bases. V was pared by 5 bases and J by 3 bases, with 3 bases of the junction left unmatched. CDR3 size: 14 residues. The CDR3 reads CASSPGQDNQPQHF. CDR3 in DNA: TGTGCCAGCAGTCCGGGACAGGACAATCAGCCCCAGCATTTT.

The chain links TRBV5-1 to TRBJ2-3; 9 nucleotides line up with TRBD1. V lost 1 base to trimming and J lost 4 bases; unmatched junction nucleotides: 4. Germline-derived CDR1 and CDR2 are SGHRS and YFSETQ. This CDR3 comprises 15 residues. For the CDR3, the DNA is TGCGCCAGCAGCTTGAAAACAGGGGGCGCAGATACGCAGTATTTT. Amino acids: CASSLKTGGADTQYF. The entire variable domain, with the rest obtained from reference TRBV5-1 and TRBJ2-3, is as follows: KAGVTQTPRYLIKTRGQQVTLSCSPISGHRSVSWYQQTPGQGLQFLFEYFSETQRNKGNFPGRFSGRQFSNSRSEMNVSTLELGDSALYLCASSLKTGGADTQYFGPGTRLTVL.

This clonotype was counted ten times or more. The rearrangement joins TRBV5-4 to TRBJ1-2; D is undetermined. Trimming shortened V by 3 bases and J by 2 bases, and 5 bases separated the two germline ends. CDR1 and CDR2 (germline): SGHNT, YYREEE (reference sequence). The length of the CDR3 is 12 residues. CDR3 nucleotides: TGTGCCAGCAGCTCTGACAACTATGGCTACACCTTC. Protein sequence: CASSSDNYGYTF.

This clonotype was seen many times. The gene calls are TRBV28 and TRBJ2-1; D unresolved. V was trimmed by 6 bases and J by 14 bases, leaving 14 bases between them. Germline V gene lookup returns CDR1 MDHEN and CDR2 SYDVKM. The CDR3 length is 11 residues. CDR3 protein: CASRDRSPEFF. CDR3 bases: TGTGCCAGCAGGGATCGTAGTCCGGAGTTCTTC.

This clonotype showed up many times. V gene TRBV6-1 combines with J gene TRBJ1-6; D uncertain. V was clipped by 3 bases and J by 8 bases, with 8 bases between them. The V gene's germline CDR1 is MNHNS and CDR2 SASEGT. CDR3 length equals 13 residues. CDR3 nucleotides: TGTGCCAGCAGTGACCGGGGTGATTCACCCCTCCACTTT. As protein: CASSDRGDSPLHF.

This clonotype occurred many times. J is TRBJ2-5 and V is TRBV2; D may match TRBD1 or TRBD2 (5 bases each). V was clipped by 7 bases and J by 5 bases, with 14 bases between them. The CDR3 is 13 amino acids. The germline V gene encodes CDR1 SNHLY and CDR2 FYNNEI. CDR3 in DNA: TGTGCCAGCACTTGGGACGGTGATGAGACCCAGTACTTC. Its protein product is CASTWDGDETQYF.

Ten or more counts support this clonotype. This sequence joins TRBV6-2 or TRBV6-3 and TRBJ1-5; D is perhaps TRBD1 (6 bases). Trimming removed 8 bases from V and 0 bases from J, with 14 bases in between. This CDR3 contains 15 residues. Looked up from germline, CDR1 is MNHEY and CDR2 is SVGEGT. Written as DNA, the CDR3 is TGTGCCAGCCAAACAGGGAAGGGTAGCAATCAGCCCCAGCATTTT. Protein product: CASQTGKGSNQPQHF.

This clonotype was observed at least ten times. The chain joins TRBV19 to TRBJ2-7; weak D call: TRBD2 (6 bases). Germline V gives CDR1 LNHDA, CDR2 SQIVND (reference sequence). The CDR3 loop spans 15 amino acids. With 4 bases removed from V and 2 bases from J, the gap between germline ends came to 15 bases. The CDR3 region is CASSTGGLQPYEQYF. CDR3 coding DNA: TGTGCCAGTAGTACCGGGGGACTCCAACCCTACGAGCAGTACTTC.